The T cell receptor (beta chain) under discussion was sequenced for a study of T cells in Graves' hyperthyroidism and ophthalmopathy. Points on this clonotype: The antigen is undetermined.

Trimming cost V 4 bases and J 4 bases, with 15 bases left between them. The length of the CDR3 is 15 residues. Germline CDR1 KGHDR, CDR2 SFDVKD. General study findings and limits: Most clonotypes expanded in thyroid above 0.001 were likewise present in blood. Ophthalmopathy stood apart from stable hyperthyroidism in a 13 V-J model.

PBMCs stemmed from over 7.5 ml fresh peripheral blood. Amplification targeted TCR beta CDR3 regions from RNA transcripts. During a first-round RT-PCR of the TCR CDR3, the HTBI primer set was used. TCRdb analysed the multiplex PCR reads with MiXCR anew, one entry per CDR3 protein. Of more than 350,000 distinct CDR3 sequences listed, around 15% were seen once; the top ten hold approximately 19%. This sequence joins TRBV24-1 and TRBJ2-5; D gene ambiguous. The sample taken for sequencing was blood. The origin of this receptor is a woman in her sixties or seventies with Graves' ophthalmopathy. The CDR3 DNA is TGTGCCACCAGTGAGGCCCTTGGCGGAATAGAGACCCAGTACTTC. Translation: CATSEALGGIETQYF.